Each of the 12 T cell receptor beta chains below was sequenced from the same sample in a study of OX40 agonist ivuxolimab in advanced cancers. TCRdb's copy holds only in-frame clones and misses some; the assay was immunoSEQ multiplex PCR. The table has around 110,000 clones, 75% to 95% seen once. Sample: CD4+ or CD8+ T cells sorted from blood, taken in a trial of the OX40 agonist ivuxolimab. The origin of the receptors is an adult with an advanced solid tumor such as melanoma, head and neck, liver or kidney cancer.

V is TRBV5-6 and J is TRBJ2-7; D gene ambiguous. Germline CDR1 is SGHDT and CDR2 is YYEEEE. V was clipped by 2 bases and J by 4 bases, with 7 bases between them. This CDR3 is 12 amino acids long. The CDR3 protein is CASSFSSYEQYF. CDR3 in DNA: TGTGCCAGCAGCTTTTCATCTTACGAGCAGTACTTC.

This clone showed up just once. The chain links TRBV27 to TRBJ2-5; tentatively, D is TRBD2 (5 bases). Germline lookup yields CDR1 MNHEY and CDR2 SMNVEV (reference sequence). V lost 7 bases to trimming and J lost 5 bases, with 11 bases between them. This CDR3 has 12 amino acids. CDR3 sequence reads: CASMGARETQYF. The CDR3 nucleotides read TGTGCCAGCATGGGAGCGAGGGAGACCCAGTACTTC.

Only one count was recorded for this clone. J is TRBJ2-5 and V is TRBV30, with 7 bases identical to TRBD1. The germline gives CDR1 GTSNPN, CDR2 SVGIG (reference sequence). Trimming cost V 2 bases and J 2 bases; bases outside gene matches: 2. This CDR3 has 13 amino acids. CDR3 DNA: TGTGCCTGGAGTAAGGACAGGCAAGAGACCCAGTACTTC. This translates into CAWSKDRQETQYF.

The V call is TRBV5-4, the J call TRBJ1-4; D not resolved. The V gene's germline CDR1 is SGHNT and CDR2 YYREEE (reference sequence). The CDR3 runs to 14 residues. Deletions cut 1 base from V and 8 bases from J, with 12 bases between. The CDR3 DNA sequence: TGTGCCAGCAGCTTGTCGGGATTCGAGGAAAAACTGTTTTTT. Translated, it gives CASSLSGFEEKLFF.

The gene calls are TRBV7-2 and TRBJ2-7; D may be TRBD1 (6 bases). The CDR3 consists of 14 residues. Trimming shortened V by 5 bases and J by 2 bases, and 13 bases separated the two germline ends. Germline assignment: CDR1 SGHTA and CDR2 FQGNSA. Here the CDR3 reads CASSPGTSTYEQYF. In nucleotides, the CDR3 is TGTGCCAGCAGCCCAGGGACAAGTACCTACGAGCAGTACTTC.

The rearrangement links TRBV4-2 to TRBJ2-3, with 12 bases that match TRBD2. The CDR3 extends over 17 amino acids. Germline lookup yields CDR1 LGHNA and CDR2 YNFKEQ. V trimming: 1 base; J trimming: 1 base; junction bases outside the gene matches: 3. The CDR3 region is CASSQASGRAGTDTQYF. The CDR3 region has the DNA TGTGCCAGCAGCCAAGCTAGCGGGAGGGCCGGCACAGATACGCAGTATTTT.

V gene TRBV27 combines with J gene TRBJ1-4; 7 bases fit TRBD1. In germline, CDR1 is MNHEY, CDR2 SMNVEV (reference sequence). CDR3 length equals 15 residues. Trimming took 6 bases from V and 7 from J; bases not matched to a gene: 11. CDR3: CASRRKPGQVEKLFF. The DNA for the CDR3 is TGTGCCAGCAGACGGAAACCCGGACAGGTTGAAAAACTGTTTTTT. Based on the CDR3 plus reference TRBV27 and TRBJ1-4, the full variable domain is EAQVTQNPRYLITVTGKKLTVTCSQNMNHEYMSWYRQDPGLGLRQIYYSMNVEVTDKGDVPEGYKVSRKEKRNFPLILESPSPNQTSLYFCASRRKPGQVEKLFFGSGTQLSVL.

This chain links TRBV6-1 with TRBJ1-5; D ambiguous. V shed 7 bases and J shed 7 bases, with 14 bases lying between them. Germline CDR1 is MNHNS and CDR2 is SASEGT. The CDR3 runs 13 residues. CDR3 sequence (DNA): TGTGCCAGCAATGACCGGGCTCGACAGCCCCAGCATTTT. Its translation: CASNDRARQPQHF.

J is TRBJ2-1 and V is TRBV7-6; TRBD2 aligns across 9 bases. Per germline, CDR1 SGHVS and CDR2 FNYEAQ. With 0 bases clipped from V and 5 bases from J, the junction kept 5 bases outside the gene matches. CDR3 length equals 16 residues. CDR3 protein: CASSLAQLAGDNEQFF. CDR3 nucleotide sequence: TGTGCCAGCAGCTTAGCCCAACTAGCGGGCGACAATGAGCAGTTCTTC.

The V and J genes are TRBV7-2 and TRBJ2-7; 11 nucleotides match TRBD1. CDR1 SGHTA and CDR2 FQGNSA come from the germline V gene. Trimming at V came to 5 bases and at J to 5 bases, leaving 11 bases not matched to a gene. This CDR3 contains 16 residues. The CDR3 protein is CASSQFKDRGLDEQYF. The CDR3 nucleotides are TGTGCCAGCAGCCAGTTTAAGGACAGGGGGCTAGACGAGCAGTACTTC.

The chain employs TRBV28 and TRBJ2-5, with D hard to call. The CDR3 sequence is 13 residues long. Germline V CDR1 and CDR2: MDHEN, SYDVKM. V lost 2 bases and J 1 base, leaving 5 bases between the germline ends. CDR3: CASSLGSQETQYF. The DNA of the CDR3 is TGTGCCAGCAGTTTAGGCAGCCAAGAGACCCAGTACTTC.

The chain employs TRBV5-4 and TRBJ1-4, with 9 bases lining up with TRBD1. Looked up from germline, CDR1 is SGHNT and CDR2 is YYREEE (reference sequence). The ends lost 3 bases at V and 6 bases at J; junction bases unmatched: 6. This CDR3 has 15 amino acids. The CDR3 DNA reads TGTGCCAGCAGCTCGAGGACAGGGGAGGATGAAAAACTGTTTTTT. As protein: CASSSRTGEDEKLFF.